The sequence of this T cell receptor (beta chain) was determined in a study of T cell responses to AZD1222 COVID-19 vaccine. Study results and limitations: After two AZD1222 doses, spike-specific TCR breadth and depth rose versus day 0.

As for this clone: The antigen is unknown.

The data were produced by immunoSEQ multiplex PCR, yet TCRdb's version contains in-frame clones alone and is incomplete. Among 120,000 to 150,000 clones listed, approximately 89% were seen once. V was cut by 5 bases and J by 0 bases, with 12 bases left in between. Germline CDR1 is MNHEY and CDR2 is SVGAGI. CDR3 length equals 15 residues. The V gene is TRBV6-5, the J gene TRBJ2-3; no reliable D call. The source material was peripheral blood, sampled on day 0 of AZD1222 vaccination. The clonotype was recovered from an adult in good health. DNA of the CDR3: TGTGCCAGCAGTCTCTTGGGGTTAAGCACAGATACGCAGTATTTT. Translated, it gives CASSLLGLSTDTQYF.